The 27 T cell receptor beta chains below were found in one sample sequenced in a study of T cell repertoires in cytomegalovirus infection. Via MiXCR, TCRdb re-called the reads, giving one row per CDR3 protein. Among under 350,000 distinct CDR3 sequences listed, around a tenth were seen once. Input material: PBMCs. The origin of the receptors is a human donor in good health (CMV status not recorded). Some clones in this sample may be carry-over from other donors' samples.

The rearrangement uses TRBV6-1 and TRBJ2-7; no firm D call. CDR3 length equals 14 residues. Germline CDR1 and CDR2: MNHNS and SASEGT. V lost 4 bases and J 0 bases, leaving 10 bases between the germline ends. The CDR3 spells CASSVAWISYEQYF. Written as DNA, the CDR3 is TGTGCCAGCAGTGTGGCTTGGATCTCCTACGAGCAGTACTTC.

V usage is TRBV7-2 and J usage is TRBJ1-5, with D possibly matching TRBD1 (5 bases). CDR1 and CDR2 from the germline V gene are SGHTA and FQGNSA. The germline V and J ends were trimmed by 5 bases and 4 bases, with 12 bases remaining between them. This CDR3 is built from 14 residues. CDR3 protein: CASSTTAYNQPQHF. The CDR3, as DNA: TGTGCCAGCAGCACGACAGCCTATAATCAGCCCCAGCATTTT.

This clonotype appeared many times. The limits of the CDR3 on the DNA are not certain, so only TCRdb's listed CDR3 is given. This chain links TRBV7-2 with TRBJ1-5. 14 amino acids form the CDR3, both terminal residues included. Germline CDR1 and CDR2: SGHTA and FQGNSA. CDR3 sequence reads: CASSPRTLYQPQHF.

This clonotype was counted ten times or more. The V call is TRBV6-2 or TRBV6-3, the J call TRBJ2-3; D unclear. The CDR3 has 14 residues. Trimming stripped 0 bases from V and 6 bases from J, with 10 bases between. The germline CDR1 and CDR2 sequences are MNHEY and SVGEGT. The CDR3 bases are TGTGCCAGCAGTTACTCGTCTGCGTGGGATACGCAGTATTTT. Amino acids: CASSYSSAWDTQYF.

This clonotype was counted at least ten times. This chain uses TRBV7-2 with TRBJ2-5; 12 bases are a match to TRBD2. After removal of 5 bases from V and 1 base from J, the junction contained 5 bases not matched to a gene. The CDR3 has 16 amino acids. Germline V gene sequence: CDR1 SGHTA, CDR2 FQGNSA. The DNA of the CDR3 is TGTGCCAGCAGCACTGGACTAGCGGGACCCCAAGAGACCCAGTACTTC. It encodes CASSTGLAGPQETQYF.

This clonotype was observed a handful of times. The chain employs TRBV29-1 and TRBJ2-7; TRBD1 is a possible D gene (5 bases). The length of the CDR3 is 11 residues. Trimming removed 5 bases from V and 2 bases from J, with 7 bases in between. Per germline, CDR1 SQVTM and CDR2 ANQGSEA. The CDR3 here is CSVRTTYEQYF. The DNA for the CDR3 is TGCAGCGTTCGGACAACCTACGAGCAGTACTTC.

This chain links TRBV6-8 with TRBJ1-1, with TRBD1 matching 7 bases. Germline V gene lookup returns CDR1 MNHGY and CDR2 SAAAGT. After removal of 5 bases from V and 5 bases from J, the junction contained 8 bases not matched to a gene. The CDR3 spans 14 residues. CDR3 bases: TGTGCCAGCAGTGCACGGGACAGTAAAACTGAAGCTTTCTTT. Protein: CASSARDSKTEAFF.

This clonotype was recorded at least ten times. The V gene is TRBV6-1, the J gene TRBJ2-3; 9 nucleotides agree with TRBD1. Germline-derived CDR1 and CDR2 are MNHNS and SASEGT. This CDR3 is built from 14 residues. The trim removed 4 bases at V and 4 bases at J, leaving 3 bases unmatched. This CDR3 reads CASSGGQGPDTQYF. The CDR3 nucleotides are TGTGCCAGCAGTGGGGGACAGGGCCCAGATACGCAGTATTTT.

This clonotype has just a few counts. V and J are TRBV19 and TRBJ1-2; D not resolved. V was cut by 0 bases and J by 10 bases, with 12 bases left in between. Germline CDR1 and CDR2: LNHDA and SQIVND (reference sequence). The CDR3 is 13 residues long. In nucleotides, the CDR3 is TGTGCCAGTAGTATAGAAGGGCTGAATTTCTACACCTTC. Translating it yields CASSIEGLNFYTF.

V is TRBV30 and J is TRBJ2-5; D may be TRBD2 (7 bases). Germline V gene data show CDR1 as GTSNPN and CDR2 as SVGIG (reference sequence). With 6 bases removed from V and 5 bases from J, the gap between germline ends came to 19 bases. The length of the CDR3 is 14 residues. CDR3 sequence reads: CACQDRGGYETQYF. The DNA of the CDR3 is TGTGCCTGTCAGGATAGGGGGGGTTATGAGACCCAGTACTTC. The full variable domain, completed using reference TRBV30 and TRBJ2-5, is SQTIHQWPATLVQPVGSPLSLECTVEGTSNPNLYWYRQAAGRGLQLLFYSVGIGQISSEVPQNLSASRPQDRQFILSSKKLLLSDSGFYLCACQDRGGYETQYFGPGTRLLVL.

This clonotype was seen repeatedly, ten times or more. This chain joins TRBV7-9 and TRBJ2-7; TRBD2 matches 9 bases. Germline trimming cut 4 bases from V and 5 bases from J; bases unmatched to any gene: 9. This CDR3 has 15 residues. In germline, CDR1 is SEHNR, CDR2 FQNEAQ (reference sequence). The CDR3 reads CASSSRAGGLDEQYF. The CDR3 coding sequence is TGTGCCAGCAGCTCCCGTGCGGGGGGGCTCGACGAGCAGTACTTC.

This clonotype was recorded many times. V is TRBV27 and J is TRBJ2-7, with 7 bases matching TRBD2. V trimming: 4 bases; J trimming: 1 base; junction bases outside the gene matches: 16. The CDR3 is made up of 18 amino acids. In germline, CDR1 is MNHEY, CDR2 SMNVEV (reference sequence). CDR3 protein: CASSSIQHAGVRSYEQYF. The CDR3 region has the DNA TGTGCCAGCAGTTCTATCCAACATGCGGGGGTCAGATCCTACGAGCAGTACTTC.

This clonotype was counted between two and nine times. CDR3 amino acids: CASSLYGTGTGELFF. Written as DNA, the CDR3 is TGTGCCAGCAGCTTATACGGGACAGGGACCGGGGAGCTGTTTTTT. The genes are TRBV6-2 or TRBV6-3 and TRBJ2-2, with TRBD1 matching over 9 bases. CDR3 length: 15 residues. V lost 6 bases and J lost 5; bases outside the gene matches: 7. The germline gives CDR1 MNHEY, CDR2 SVGEGT.

This clonotype was recorded at least ten times. V gene TRBV12-3 or TRBV12-4 combines with J gene TRBJ2-2; D gene unclear. The CDR3 consists of 11 residues. V gave up 7 bases and J gave up 7 bases, with 7 bases separating them. The CDR3 coding sequence is TGTGCCAGCACGAAGGGCGGGGAGCTGTTTTTT. It is translated as CASTKGGELFF.

The V call is TRBV28, the J call TRBJ2-7; 12 positions match TRBD2. The V segment lost 5 bases and the J segment 9 bases; nucleotides outside the gene matches: 5. The CDR3 is 13 residues long. Per germline, CDR1 MDHEN and CDR2 SYDVKM. The CDR3 bases are TGTGCCAGCAGTAGACTAGCGGGAGCCGGGCAGTACTTC. It codes for CASSRLAGAGQYF.

At least ten counts were recorded for this clonotype. V and J are TRBV19 and TRBJ2-2, with D perhaps matching TRBD1 (6 bases). The CDR3 totals 15 residues. V was pared by 3 bases and J by 4 bases, with 12 bases between. The germline V gene has CDR1 LNHDA and CDR2 SQIVND (reference sequence). The CDR3, as DNA: TGTGCCAGTAGTATTAACAGGGCGGGCACCGGGGAGCTGTTTTTT. Its translation: CASSINRAGTGELFF.

This clonotype was detected only a few times. This chain uses TRBV6-6 with TRBJ1-1, with 8 bases that match TRBD1. Germline CDR1 MNHNY, CDR2 SVGAGI (reference sequence). The CDR3 runs to 13 residues. J was trimmed by 1 base and V by 7 bases; bases with no gene match: 2. The CDR3 coding sequence is TGTGCCAGCACGGGACAGGAGAACACTGAAGCTTTCTTT. Its protein product is CASTGQENTEAFF.

In its sample, this clonotype was seen a few times. The chain joins TRBV20-1 to TRBJ2-5; maybe TRBD1 (5 bases). Germline lookup yields CDR1 DFQATT and CDR2 SNEGSKA (reference sequence). The CDR3 spans 13 residues. Trimming took off 1 base at V and 5 bases at J, with 11 bases between the two ends. The chain's CDR3 is CSARAQGGETQYF. DNA for the CDR3: TGCAGTGCTAGAGCTCAGGGTGGGGAGACCCAGTACTTC.

This clonotype was recorded at least ten times. The chain employs TRBV15 and TRBJ1-5; 8 bases agree with TRBD1. V lost 3 bases and J lost 5; bases outside the gene matches: 9. Germline V gene data show CDR1 as LNHNV and CDR2 as YYDKDF (reference sequence). This CDR3 comprises 16 residues. The CDR3 spells CATSRTGQGLDQPQHF. The CDR3 DNA sequence: TGTGCCACCAGCAGGACCGGACAGGGCCTCGATCAGCCCCAGCATTTT.

This clonotype was seen at least ten times. The chain recombines TRBV7-3 with TRBJ1-2; possibly TRBD1 for D (5 bases). V lost 7 bases and J lost 7, with 22 bases in between. The CDR3 covers 15 residues. Germline V gene sequence: CDR1 SGHTA, CDR2 FQGTGA. CDR3 nucleotides: TGTGCCAGCACCTTCACAAGGGATCCCAGGGTTGGCTACACCTTC. Its translation: CASTFTRDPRVGYTF.

V gene TRBV7-2 combines with J gene TRBJ1-1; TRBD1 agrees at 7 bases. Germline CDR1 SGHTA, CDR2 FQGNSA. The J segment lost 12 bases and the V segment lost 1 base, leaving 11 bases of the junction unmatched. The CDR3 sequence is 14 residues long. In nucleotides, the CDR3 is TGTGCCAGCAGCTTAGGTCAGGGGGGCCTCGTGACTTTCTTT. Protein product: CASSLGQGGLVTFF.

This clonotype was counted ten times or more. The chain has TRBV7-9 and TRBJ1-3; 7 bases fit TRBD1. With V trimmed by 5 bases and J by 6 bases, 10 bases remained unmatched. From germline, CDR1 is SEHNR and CDR2 FQNEAQ (reference sequence). This CDR3 contains 15 residues. The CDR3 DNA is TGTGCCAGCAGCCCCCGCGATCAGGGGGTAAACACCATATATTTT. This translates into CASSPRDQGVNTIYF.

This clonotype has ten or more counts. This sequence joins TRBV27 and TRBJ2-3; possibly TRBD2 for D (6 bases). Germline V gene data show CDR1 as MNHEY and CDR2 as SMNVEV (reference sequence). The V gene lost 4 bases and the J gene lost 0 bases, with 20 bases spanning the gap. The CDR3 consists of 18 residues. Written as DNA, the CDR3 is TGTGCCAGCAGTTCCCGTAGAAGCGGGCCGACTAGCACAGATACGCAGTATTTT. Its translation: CASSSRRSGPTSTDTQYF.

This clonotype has a handful of counts. V gene TRBV7-2 combines with J gene TRBJ2-2; 12 positions agree with TRBD2. The V gene end was trimmed by 4 bases and the J gene end by 7 bases; junction bases not matched to a gene: 10. The CDR3 is 17 residues long. Germline assignment: CDR1 SGHTA and CDR2 FQGNSA. In nucleotides, the CDR3 is TGTGCCAGCAGCTCTTACTTACTAGCGGGGGGATACGGGGAGCTGTTTTTT. The encoded protein is CASSSYLLAGGYGELFF.

The V and J genes are TRBV12-3 or TRBV12-4 and TRBJ2-5; possible D gene TRBD2, 7 bases. V was trimmed by 2 bases and J by 3 bases, leaving 16 bases between them. This CDR3 spans 16 amino acids. The CDR3 sequence is CASSLRGRGRKETQYF. DNA of the CDR3: TGTGCCAGCAGTTTAAGGGGGAGGGGCAGAAAAGAGACCCAGTACTTC.

This clonotype was observed at least ten times. The chain carries TRBV2 and TRBJ2-2; TRBD2 might be the D (6 bases). CDR1 SNHLY and CDR2 FYNNEI come from the germline V gene. Trimming took off 4 bases at V and 4 bases at J, with 13 bases between the two ends. The CDR3 consists of 15 residues. CDR3: CASSGREVFTGELFF. The CDR3 DNA follows: TGTGCCAGCAGTGGTAGGGAGGTTTTCACCGGGGAGCTGTTTTTT.

This clonotype was counted once. V is TRBV12-3 or TRBV12-4 and J is TRBJ1-2; 7 bases are a match to TRBD1. Trimming removed 6 bases from V and 0 bases from J; junction bases left unmatched: 7. The CDR3 consists of 15 residues. Here the CDR3 reads CASRARDSTNYGYTF. The CDR3 nucleotides are TGTGCCAGCAGGGCCCGGGACAGCACTAACTATGGCTACACCTTC.